These 4 T cell receptor beta chains were all obtained from the same sample, sequenced in a study of blood T cell repertoires in COVID-19. Using immunoSEQ multiplex PCR, the repertoire was profiled, and TCRdb retains in-frame clones only, with some absent. Among tens of thousands of clones, over 55% were seen once, and the ten largest hold around 4.8%. Sequenced sample: peripheral blood. These receptors were obtained from a woman in her seventies with COVID-19, enrolled during active disease.

The chain links TRBV14 to TRBJ1-3; D unresolved. Germline CDR1 reads SGHDN; CDR2 reads FVKESK. Trimming removed 1 base from V and 2 bases from J, with 15 bases in between. CDR3 length: 17 amino acids. The DNA for the CDR3 is TGTGCCAGCAGCCAAGCAGCCAACAGCTTAACTGGAAACACCATATATTTT. Translated: CASSQAANSLTGNTIYF.

This clone has only a few counts. The chain carries TRBV7-8 and TRBJ2-7; no clear D gene. The CDR3 contains 14 residues. The germline gives CDR1 SGHVS, CDR2 FQNEAQ. V dropped 1 base and J dropped 1 base, with 8 bases sitting between them. Here the CDR3 DNA reads TGTGCCAGCAGCTTAGTAGCCTATTCCTACGAGCAGTACTTC. As protein: CASSLVAYSYEQYF.

V is TRBV3-1 (or the pseudogene TRBV3-2) and J is TRBJ1-2; D is possibly TRBD1 (5 bases). The CDR3 extends over 15 amino acids. Trimming cost V 1 base and J 2 bases, with 11 bases left between them. The germline CDR1 and CDR2 sequences are LGHDT and YNNKEL (reference sequence). The CDR3 region is CASSQGLQANYGYTF. Here the CDR3 DNA reads TGTGCCAGCAGCCAAGGCTTACAGGCGAACTATGGCTACACCTTC.

This sequence joins TRBV30 and TRBJ1-1, with D perhaps matching TRBD1 (5 bases). Germline assignment: CDR1 GTSNPN and CDR2 SVGIG (reference sequence). The length of the CDR3 is 14 residues. Deletions cut 3 bases from V and 0 bases from J, with 11 bases between. The CDR3 DNA sequence: TGTGCCTGGAGGGGCACAGGAATGAACACTGAAGCTTTCTTT. It specifies CAWRGTGMNTEAFF.